This TCR beta chain was captured by sequencing in a study of CD8+ T cells in alopecia areata. Study-level information: Treated patients swallowed 5 to 10 mg of oral tofacitinib twice daily.

The study, taken as a whole, reports: Higher clonality was seen in lesional scalp than in normal scalp, especially in alopecia totalis/universalis.

Extracted RNA was reverse transcribed into cDNA, the sequencing template. The protocol was immunoSEQ multiplex PCR, while the TCRdb copy is restricted to in-frame clones and leaves out a portion. The sample consists of 200,000 to 250,000 clones, more than 45% of them appearing once. As concerns this clone: Its specificity is unknown.

Peripheral blood and lesional scalp punch biopsies came from alopecia areata patients. Per the germline V gene, CDR1 is KGHSH and CDR2 is LQKENI. V was cut by 2 bases and J by 6 bases, with 14 bases left in between. The CDR3 length is 16 residues. The TCR was taken from a human donor with alopecia areata. The gene calls are TRBV18 and TRBJ1-6; D may be TRBD1 (6 bases). This specimen was CD4+ T cells sorted from blood, taken at week 0. Here the CDR3 DNA reads TGTGCCAGCTCACCATCGGGGGCTCTATCTAATTCACCCCTCCACTTT. Its translation: CASSPSGALSNSPLHF.